These T cell receptor beta chains were read from a single sample in a study of memory CD4+ T cells and cytomegalovirus serostatus. Clones were read by immunoSEQ multiplex PCR, and TCRdb kept only the in-frame ones, dropping some. Among tens of thousands of clones listed, roughly four fifths were seen once. Sequenced input: memory CD4+ T cells from blood. All receptors come from an adult in good health and CMV-seronegative. Each CDR3 is given without its conserved first and last residue. Each record gives: V gene, clone size, D gene, J gene, CDR3 protein. A D gene is named only where the DNA matches it firmly. A row's size may be missing; if present it is once, few, many or a size class.

v_gene: TRBV5-6
abundance: .
d_gene: .
j_gene: TRBJ2-7
CDR3aa: ASTLRGITYEQY

v_gene: TRBV15
abundance: .
d_gene: TRBD2
j_gene: TRBJ2-5
CDR3aa: ATSAQLAGVRETQY

v_gene: TRBV10-1
abundance: once
d_gene: .
j_gene: TRBJ2-2
CDR3aa: ASSEQVNTGELF

v_gene: TRBV6-1
abundance: .
d_gene: .
j_gene: TRBJ2-7
CDR3aa: ASSVTSGVEQY

v_gene: TRBV11-2
abundance: .
d_gene: .
j_gene: TRBJ1-6
CDR3aa: ASSSLNSPLH

v_gene: TRBV30
abundance: .
d_gene: .
j_gene: TRBJ2-3
CDR3aa: AWSLSTDTQY

v_gene: TRBV7-9
abundance: .
d_gene: .
j_gene: TRBJ1-1
CDR3aa: ASSPVFSNSMNTEAF

v_gene: TRBV7-9
abundance: .
d_gene: TRBD1
j_gene: TRBJ1-6
CDR3aa: ASSSGTGGSPLH

v_gene: TRBV5-4
abundance: .
d_gene: TRBD1
j_gene: TRBJ1-1
CDR3aa: ASSTYYYGQGNTEAF

v_gene: TRBV4-2
abundance: .
d_gene: TRBD1
j_gene: TRBJ1-2
CDR3aa: ASSQGTGFNPGYT

v_gene: TRBV29-1
abundance: .
d_gene: .
j_gene: TRBJ1-1
CDR3aa: SAAQALNTEAF

v_gene: TRBV6-5
abundance: .
d_gene: .
j_gene: TRBJ2-6
CDR3aa: ASSPRPDGANVLT

v_gene: TRBV6-1
abundance: .
d_gene: .
j_gene: TRBJ1-5
CDR3aa: ATGLSPHSNQPQH

v_gene: TRBV14
abundance: once
d_gene: TRBD2
j_gene: TRBJ2-2
CDR3aa: ASSQAQRDPGTGELF

v_gene: TRBV2
abundance: .
d_gene: TRBD1
j_gene: TRBJ1-2
CDR3aa: ASSSQGNYGYT

v_gene: TRBV25-1
abundance: .
d_gene: TRBD1
j_gene: TRBJ1-4
CDR3aa: ASSEFLGKGARGEKLF

v_gene: TRBV5-6
abundance: .
d_gene: .
j_gene: TRBJ2-7
CDR3aa: ASSVGTANEQY

v_gene: TRBV5-4
abundance: .
d_gene: .
j_gene: TRBJ2-2
CDR3aa: ASQVGRANTGELF

v_gene: TRBV11-3
abundance: .
d_gene: TRBD2
j_gene: TRBJ2-1
CDR3aa: ASSSGGTSYEQF

v_gene: TRBV29-1
abundance: few
d_gene: .
j_gene: TRBJ2-2
CDR3aa: SVVLGRLNTGELF

v_gene: TRBV18
abundance: few
d_gene: .
j_gene: TRBJ2-7
CDR3aa: ASSPGGRSYEQY

v_gene: TRBV7-9
abundance: .
d_gene: .
j_gene: TRBJ2-3
CDR3aa: ASSLMGRNRGTDTQY

v_gene: TRBV21-1
abundance: .
d_gene: .
j_gene: TRBJ2-3
CDR3aa: ASSTSPYTDTQY

v_gene: TRBV5-8
abundance: .
d_gene: TRBD1
j_gene: TRBJ1-3
CDR3aa: ASSYNRGRTIY

v_gene: TRBV7-6
abundance: .
d_gene: .
j_gene: TRBJ1-4
CDR3aa: ASSLRQGDSKLF